The clone carrying this T cell receptor beta chain was detected once. These data are taken from a study of blood T cell repertoires in COVID-19. Assay used: immunoSEQ multiplex PCR; TCRdb lists only in-frame clones, some missing. The data hold some 240,000 clones, with about 90% observed a single time. The V end lost 1 base, the J end lost 0 bases, and 13 bases lay between the germline ends. This CDR3 spans 17 amino acids. Per germline, CDR1 MNHNS and CDR2 SASEGT. Sample: peripheral blood. This chain uses TRBV6-1 with TRBJ1-5, with TRBD1 as a possible D gene (5 bases). The origin of this receptor is a man aged 60 to 69 with COVID-19, enrolled during active disease. The chain's CDR3 is CASSEVGGGTSNQPQHF. The CDR3 DNA is TGTGCCAGCAGTGAAGTCGGGGGGGGGACTAGCAATCAGCCCCAGCATTTT.